The 18 T cell receptor beta chains below were found in one sample sequenced in a study of identical twins. TCRdb independently ran MiXCR on the 5' RACE reads; one entry per CDR3 protein. The sample holds about 240,000 distinct CDR3 sequences, approximately 10% seen once. The sample consisted of memory T cells sorted from blood. These receptors were obtained from a man aged 45 to 65 in good health.

This clonotype has at least ten counts. J is TRBJ2-1 and V is TRBV20-1; D ambiguous. The CDR3 length is 10 residues. CDR1 DFQATT and CDR2 SNEGSKA come from the germline V gene (reference sequence). Trimming pared 6 bases from V and 6 bases from J, leaving 6 bases between. CDR3: CSAVVNEQFF. CDR3 DNA sequence: TGCAGTGCGGTAGTCAATGAGCAGTTCTTC.

This clonotype was seen at least ten times. V and J are TRBV3-1 and TRBJ1-6, with 7 bases that match TRBD1. The length of the CDR3 is 16 residues. The V gene's germline CDR1 is LGHDT and CDR2 YNNKEL (reference sequence). J gave up 7 bases and V 1 base, and 7 bases lay outside the gene matches. CDR3 residues: CASSQVESDRNSPLHF. The CDR3 nucleotides read TGTGCCAGCAGCCAAGTGGAATCGGACAGGAATTCACCCCTCCACTTT. The full variable domain, its missing parts supplied by reference TRBV3-1 and TRBJ1-6, is DTAVSQTPKYLVTQMGNDKSIKCEQNLGHDTMYWYKQDSKKFLKIMFSYNNKELIINETVPNRFSPKSPDKAHLNLHINSLELGDSAVYFCASSQVESDRNSPLHFGNGTRLTVT.

This clonotype was recorded at least ten times. This sequence joins TRBV7-8 and TRBJ1-6; D uncertain. CDR3 length equals 14 residues. CDR1 and CDR2 (germline): SGHVS, FQNEAQ. V lost 5 bases to trimming and J lost 10 bases, with 15 bases between them. In DNA form, the CDR3 reads TGTGCCAGCAGCCCTAGGACGCTCGAGTCACCCCTCCACTTT. Amino acid sequence: CASSPRTLESPLHF.

In this sample, this clonotype turned up a few times. The chain has TRBV7-9 and TRBJ1-2, with D unclear. Trimming removed 8 bases at V and 8 bases at J, with 15 bases between. Per the germline V gene, CDR1 is SEHNR and CDR2 is FQNEAQ (reference sequence). This CDR3 has 12 amino acids. The chain's CDR3 is CASSRGSGGYTF. In nucleotides, the CDR3 is TGTGCCAGCTCCCGGGGATCTGGAGGCTACACCTTC.

This clonotype was seen ten or more times. This chain joins TRBV7-9 and TRBJ1-2; no clear D gene. This CDR3 spans 12 amino acids. Trimming stripped 1 base from V and 1 base from J, with 1 base between. The V gene's germline CDR1 is SEHNR and CDR2 FQNEAQ (reference sequence). The CDR3 DNA sequence: TGTGCCAGCAGCTTAGATAACTATGGCTACACCTTC. Its protein is CASSLDNYGYTF.

The chain has TRBV2 and TRBJ2-5; 7 nucleotides align to TRBD2. With 3 bases clipped from V and 5 bases from J, the junction kept 6 bases outside the gene matches. This CDR3 is 14 amino acids long. Germline V gives CDR1 SNHLY, CDR2 FYNNEI. DNA for the CDR3: TGTGCCAGCAGTGATGGGGGGGTTGTGGAGACCCAGTACTTC. Amino acids: CASSDGGVVETQYF.

The table lists this clonotype with a few counts. The rearrangement uses TRBV9 and TRBJ1-3; D uncertain. Trimming took 0 bases from V and 0 from J, leaving 7 bases between them. CDR3 size: 15 residues. Germline values: CDR1 SGDLS, CDR2 YYNGEE. CDR3 residues: CASSVEAFSGNTIYF. The CDR3 DNA follows: TGTGCCAGCAGCGTAGAGGCGTTCTCTGGAAACACCATATATTTT.

The V and J genes are TRBV4-1 and TRBJ1-6; 7 bases are a match to TRBD1. Germline trimming cut 1 base from V and 7 bases from J; bases unmatched to any gene: 7. The CDR3 sequence is 16 residues long. Germline CDR1 is MGHRA and CDR2 is YSYEKL. The CDR3, as DNA: TGCGCCAGCAGCCAAGCGTACCACAGGGGCAATTCACCCCTCCACTTT. Translation: CASSQAYHRGNSPLHF.

Here the CDR3 reads CASSSDPRSYNEQFF. In DNA form, the CDR3 reads TGTGCCAGCAGCTCCGATCCTCGCTCCTACAATGAGCAGTTCTTC. This chain connects TRBV11-1 to TRBJ2-1; D remains unclear. Germline values: CDR1 SGHAT, CDR2 FQDESV (reference sequence). Trimming removed 4 bases at V and 0 bases at J, with 10 bases between. The CDR3 runs to 15 residues.

This clonotype was counted only a few times. V usage is TRBV5-1 and J usage is TRBJ1-6, with 11 bases matching TRBD1. The V and J ends lost 4 bases and 7 bases, in that order; junction bases with no gene match: 7. Germline loops: CDR1 SGHRS, CDR2 YFSETQ. The CDR3 covers 16 residues. This CDR3 is CASSRAGTGGNSPLHF. CDR3 in DNA: TGCGCCAGCAGCCGTGCCGGGACAGGGGGAAATTCACCCCTCCACTTT.

This clonotype was recorded at least ten times. This chain's CDR3 is CASSVRLTGELFF. In DNA, the CDR3 is TGTGCCAGCAGCGTAAGGTTAACCGGGGAGCTGTTTTTT. The chain couples TRBV7-9 to TRBJ2-2, with unresolved D. Trimming removed 5 bases from V and 5 bases from J, with 9 bases in between. The CDR3 loop spans 13 amino acids. Germline V CDR1 and CDR2: SEHNR, FQNEAQ (reference sequence).

The V gene is TRBV27, the J gene TRBJ2-7, with 7 bases aligning to TRBD2. Looked up from germline, CDR1 is MNHEY and CDR2 is SMNVEV (reference sequence). The CDR3 length is 15 residues. With V trimmed by 8 bases and J by 2 bases, 12 bases remained unmatched. This chain's CDR3 is CASRLGASGTYEQYF. For the CDR3, the DNA is TGTGCCAGCCGGCTTGGGGCTAGCGGAACCTACGAGCAGTACTTC.

There are many counts of this clonotype. The chain combines TRBV7-9 with TRBJ1-4, with D hard to call. The CDR3 length is 15 residues. V was shortened by 5 bases and J by 2 bases, with 12 bases between the two germline ends. The germline CDR1 and CDR2 sequences are SEHNR and FQNEAQ (reference sequence). The chain's CDR3 is CASSEPLRTNEKLFF. The CDR3 nucleotides are TGTGCCAGCAGCGAACCTTTAAGGACTAATGAAAAACTGTTTTTT.

This clonotype turned up a few times. The rearrangement joins TRBV7-2 to TRBJ2-7; D not resolved. Trimming left V 1 base short and J 0 bases short, with 10 bases between. The CDR3 length is 15 residues. From germline, CDR1 is SGHTA and CDR2 FQGNSA. CDR3 in DNA: TGTGCCAGCAGCTTAGGGGCGGCCAGCTCCTACGAGCAGTACTTC. It encodes CASSLGAASSYEQYF. The variable domain in full, completed from reference TRBV7-2 and TRBJ2-7, reads GAGVSQSPSNKVTEKGKDVELRCDPISGHTALYWYRQSLGQGLEFLIYFQGNSAPDKSGLPSDRFSAERTGGSVSTLTIQRTQQEDSAVYLCASSLGAASSYEQYFGPGTRLTVT.

This clonotype was seen more than once but under ten times. The rearrangement joins TRBV12-3 or TRBV12-4 to TRBJ2-2; 11 positions agree with TRBD2. This CDR3 spans 17 amino acids. V shed 6 bases and J 5 bases; nucleotides not matched to a gene: 11. DNA for the CDR3: TGTGCCAGCAGCCTACTACCCCCTAGCGGGGGGACCGGGGAGCTGTTTTTT. Its translation: CASSLLPPSGGTGELFF.

This clonotype was recorded many times. This chain connects TRBV28 to TRBJ2-7; D gene uncertain. CDR1 is MDHEN, CDR2 SYDVKM, per germline. With 5 bases removed from V and 0 bases from J, the gap between germline ends came to 11 bases. The CDR3 is 14 residues long. In nucleotides, the CDR3 is TGTGCCAGCAGTCCGGACGGTAACTCCTACGAGCAGTACTTC. Its protein is CASSPDGNSYEQYF.

This clonotype has at least ten counts. V gene TRBV12-3 or TRBV12-4 combines with J gene TRBJ1-1, with D possibly matching TRBD1 (6 bases). V lost 0 bases to trimming and J lost 8 bases, with 16 bases between them. The CDR3 covers 15 residues. The CDR3 DNA sequence: TGTGCCAGCAGTTTAGCGTCCTTGGGGGGGCGCGAAGCTTTCTTT. Amino acid sequence: CASSLASLGGREAFF.

This clonotype was counted many times. J is TRBJ2-7 and V is TRBV6-1; a weak D match, TRBD1 (6 bases). The V gene lost 6 bases and the J gene lost 2 bases, with 20 bases spanning the gap. CDR3 length: 16 amino acids. The germline V gene encodes CDR1 MNHNS and CDR2 SASEGT. The CDR3 DNA is TGTGCCAGCAGCCCCCCACCGGGACACCCAACCTACGAGCAGTACTTC. This encodes CASSPPPGHPTYEQYF.